This section outlines one T cell receptor (beta chain) sequence together with its context. The antigen it recognizes is unknown. It has no much larger one-base neighbor in the sample; base qualities were not kept. The instrument given in TCRdb is Illumina NovaSeq 6000. TCRalpha and TCRbeta cDNA libraries were constructed by 5'RACE with constant-segment primers, with sample barcodes and unique molecular identifiers being introduced. Trizol reagent was used to extract RNA from every sample. Amplification of the libraries took two PCR steps, and the second step added a second sample barcode plus Illumina TruSeq adapters. Sequencing of the libraries was done on an Illumina NovaSeq, producing 2 x 150 bp paired-end reads. As for how the authors treated the data: Demultiplexing of reads and collapsing into UMI-guided consensus sequences were performed with migec v1.2.7. With mixcr v2.1.11, UMI consensuses were aligned to TRA and TRB V and J templates and assembled into clonotypes. Expanded or contracted clonotypes were those called significant by both edgeR and NoisET, with noise models trained on biological replicates. For edgeR calls, a false discovery rate-adjusted p below 0.01 and a log2 fold-change threshold of 1 were applied. PCA with hierarchical clustering of max-normalized trajectories of the 1000 most abundant clonotypes was used as exploratory dynamics analysis. The CD4 or CD8 phenotype of responding clones was assigned using the separately sequenced CD4+ and CD8+ repertoires. TCRdb applied fastp at Q25 and MiXCR to the public reads, then kept only in-frame beta chains. Rows are combined by CDR3 protein, so each entry shows the most common genes and DNA. TCRdb, rather than the study authors, made the V and J calls. The sample contains 380,000 or so distinct CDR3 sequences, roughly an eighth of them found a single time. About 20% of the sample rests with the top ten.

The data were taken from a study of T-cell memory formation after mild COVID-19 (dated by TCRdb to 2020 to 2022). A note on the overall study: TCR sequence clusters from the two donors were largely donor specific. The cohort was made up of two young adult volunteers, one female and one male, who were previously healthy. In a couple of donors, T-cell clones that expanded and contracted after mild COVID-19 were followed by sequencing TCRalpha and TCRbeta repertoires longitudinally. Paper-wide results and their limitations: Balanced CD4/CD8 phenotypes were observed for clones contracting from day 15 to 85, whereas a bias towards CD4+ was observed for a second wave of clones expanding from day 15 to 37. SARS-CoV-2 specificity of the second-wave clones peaking on day 37 was not confirmed. The study included only a couple of mild cases, and larger cohorts that include severe cases with pre-infection samples were judged to be necessary. Some responding clones were found in pre-infection memory, which suggests that pre-existing cross-reactive memory T cells took part in the SARS-CoV-2 response. Contracting CD4+ clones appeared mostly in the CM and EM memory subsets, whereas CD8+ clones were enriched in EMRA.

The germline V end is reduced by 2 bases and the J end by 9 bases; junction bases left unmatched: 1. Measured from the cysteine to the phenylalanine, the CDR3 is 12 residues long. Kept here is only the CDR3 DNA, which spans 36 bases and is read in frame from base 1. The germline V gene (reference sequence) sets CDR1 to MNHNY and CDR2 to SVGAGI. Ficoll-Paque density gradient centrifugation was the method used to isolate PBMCs. This receptor chain uses TRBV6-6 and TRBJ2-1, and 7 junctional nucleotides match TRBD1. The sequenced sample was PBMCs or a T cell subset sorted from them (not recorded which). This TCR was sampled from a man aged 18 to 35 who had mild COVID-19 (a few samples of this study predate the infection). The sample titles of this study are shuffled in the database, so cell type and time point are left out; the donor was told from shared clones. The CDR3 amino acid sequence is: CASSYQGVEQFF. The sequence in DNA is TGTGCCAGCAGTTACCAGGGGGTTGAGCAGTTCTTC.